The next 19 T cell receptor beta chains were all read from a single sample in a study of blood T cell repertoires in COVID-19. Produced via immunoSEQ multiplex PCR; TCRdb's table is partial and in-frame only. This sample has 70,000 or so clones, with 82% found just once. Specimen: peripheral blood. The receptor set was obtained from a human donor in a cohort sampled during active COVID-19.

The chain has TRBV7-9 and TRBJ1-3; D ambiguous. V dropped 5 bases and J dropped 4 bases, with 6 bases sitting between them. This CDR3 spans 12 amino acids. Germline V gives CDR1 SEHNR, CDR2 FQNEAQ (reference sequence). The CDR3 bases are TGTGCCAGCAGCCGAGGGGGAAACACCATATATTTT. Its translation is CASSRGGNTIYF.

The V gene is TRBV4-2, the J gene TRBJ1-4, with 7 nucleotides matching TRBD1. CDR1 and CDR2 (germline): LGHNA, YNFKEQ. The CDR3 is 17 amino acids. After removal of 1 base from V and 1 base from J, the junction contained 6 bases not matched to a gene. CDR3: CASSQVQGPQTNEKLFF. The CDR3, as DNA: TGTGCCAGCAGCCAAGTACAGGGGCCCCAAACTAATGAAAAACTGTTTTTT.

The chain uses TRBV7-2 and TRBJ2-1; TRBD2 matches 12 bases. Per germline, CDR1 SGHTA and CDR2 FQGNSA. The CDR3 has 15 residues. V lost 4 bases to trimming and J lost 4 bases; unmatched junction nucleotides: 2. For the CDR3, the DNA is TGTGCCAGCAGCTGGACTAGCGGGGCTTACAATGAGCAGTTCTTC. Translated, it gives CASSWTSGAYNEQFF.

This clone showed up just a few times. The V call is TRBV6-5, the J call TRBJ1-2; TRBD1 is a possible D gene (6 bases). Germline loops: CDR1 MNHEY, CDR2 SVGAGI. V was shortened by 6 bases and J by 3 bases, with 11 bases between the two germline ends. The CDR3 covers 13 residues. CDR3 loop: CASRTGFDYGYTF. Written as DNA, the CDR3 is TGTGCCAGCAGAACAGGGTTCGACTATGGCTACACCTTC.

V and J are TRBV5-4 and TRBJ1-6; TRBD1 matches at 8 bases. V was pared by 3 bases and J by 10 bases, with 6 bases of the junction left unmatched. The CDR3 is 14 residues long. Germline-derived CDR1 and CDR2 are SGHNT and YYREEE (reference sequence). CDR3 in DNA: TGTGCCAGCAGCTACAGGGGGGATAGATCACCCCTCCACTTT. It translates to CASSYRGDRSPLHF.

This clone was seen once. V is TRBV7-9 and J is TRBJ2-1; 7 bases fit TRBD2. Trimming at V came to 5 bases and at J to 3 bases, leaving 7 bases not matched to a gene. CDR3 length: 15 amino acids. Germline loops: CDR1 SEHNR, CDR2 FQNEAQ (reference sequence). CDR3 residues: CASSPRLARYNEQFF. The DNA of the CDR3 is TGTGCCAGCAGCCCCCGACTAGCTCGCTACAATGAGCAGTTCTTC.

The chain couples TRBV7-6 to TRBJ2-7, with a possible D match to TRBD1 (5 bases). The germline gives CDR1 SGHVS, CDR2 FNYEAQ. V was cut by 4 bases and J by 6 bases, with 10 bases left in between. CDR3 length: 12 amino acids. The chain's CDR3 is CASSSPRGEQYF. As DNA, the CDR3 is TGTGCCAGCAGCTCCCCTAGGGGCGAGCAGTACTTC.

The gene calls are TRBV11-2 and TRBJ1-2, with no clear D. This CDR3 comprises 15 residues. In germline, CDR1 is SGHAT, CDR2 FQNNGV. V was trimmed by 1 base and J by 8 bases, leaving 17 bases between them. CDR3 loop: CASSLAGTPLEGYTF. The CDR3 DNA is TGTGCCAGCAGCTTAGCGGGAACTCCTTTAGAAGGCTACACCTTC.

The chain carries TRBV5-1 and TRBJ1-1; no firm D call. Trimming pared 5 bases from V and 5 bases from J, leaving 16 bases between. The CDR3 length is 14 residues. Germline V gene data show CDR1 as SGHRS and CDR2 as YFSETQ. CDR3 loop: CASRILLGATEAFF. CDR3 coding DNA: TGCGCCAGCAGAATTCTCCTAGGCGCAACTGAAGCTTTCTTT.

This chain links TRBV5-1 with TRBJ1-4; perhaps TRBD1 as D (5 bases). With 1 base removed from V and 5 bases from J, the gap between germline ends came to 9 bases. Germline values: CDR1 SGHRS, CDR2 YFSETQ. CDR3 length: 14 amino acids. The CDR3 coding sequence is TGCGCCAGCAGCTTGACAGGCAGGAATGAAAAACTGTTTTTT. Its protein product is CASSLTGRNEKLFF.

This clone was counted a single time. Written as DNA, the CDR3 is TGTGCCAGCAGTTTCACCAGGGGTGACGGAGCTTTCTTT. The encoded protein is CASSFTRGDGAFF. This sequence joins TRBV6-5 and TRBJ1-1; maybe TRBD1 (6 bases). The CDR3 runs 13 residues. Germline CDR1 reads MNHEY; CDR2 reads SVGAGI. V was clipped by 4 bases and J by 10 bases, with 16 bases between them.

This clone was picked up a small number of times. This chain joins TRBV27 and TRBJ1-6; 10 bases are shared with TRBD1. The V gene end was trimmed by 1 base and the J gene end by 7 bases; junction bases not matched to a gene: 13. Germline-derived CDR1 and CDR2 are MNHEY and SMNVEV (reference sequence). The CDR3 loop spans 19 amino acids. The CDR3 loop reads CASSLWGTGALDWNSPLHF. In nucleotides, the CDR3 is TGTGCCAGCAGTTTATGGGGGACAGGGGCCTTAGATTGGAATTCACCCCTCCACTTT.

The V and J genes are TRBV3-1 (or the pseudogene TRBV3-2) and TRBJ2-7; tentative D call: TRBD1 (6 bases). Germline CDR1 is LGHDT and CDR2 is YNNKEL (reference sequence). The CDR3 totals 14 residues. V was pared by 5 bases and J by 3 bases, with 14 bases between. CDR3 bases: TGTGCCAGCAGCGCCCGGACAGCTAGCTACGAGCAGTACTTC. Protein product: CASSARTASYEQYF.

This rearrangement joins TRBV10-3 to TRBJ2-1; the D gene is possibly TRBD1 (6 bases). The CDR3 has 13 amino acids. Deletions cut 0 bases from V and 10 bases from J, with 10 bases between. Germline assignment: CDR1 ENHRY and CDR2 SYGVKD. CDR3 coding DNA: TGTGCCATCAGTGAGTCGAGAGGGACAGAGCAGTTCTTC. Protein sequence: CAISESRGTEQFF.

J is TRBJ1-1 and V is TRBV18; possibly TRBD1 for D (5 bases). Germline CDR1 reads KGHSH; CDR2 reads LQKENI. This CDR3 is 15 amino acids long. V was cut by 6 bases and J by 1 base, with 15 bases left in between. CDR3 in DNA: TGTGCCAGCTCCCTCACTCAGGGCCAGAACACTGAAGCTTTCTTT. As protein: CASSLTQGQNTEAFF.

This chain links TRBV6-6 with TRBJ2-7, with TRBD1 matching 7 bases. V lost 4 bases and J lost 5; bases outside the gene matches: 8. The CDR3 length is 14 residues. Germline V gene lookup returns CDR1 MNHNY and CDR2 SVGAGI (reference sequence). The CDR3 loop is CASSFRQGVHEQYF. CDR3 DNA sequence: TGTGCCAGCAGTTTCCGACAGGGCGTCCACGAGCAGTACTTC.

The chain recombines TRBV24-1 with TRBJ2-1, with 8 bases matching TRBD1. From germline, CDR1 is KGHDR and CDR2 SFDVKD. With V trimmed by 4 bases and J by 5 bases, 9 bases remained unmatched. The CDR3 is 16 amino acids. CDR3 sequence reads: CATSDPRQGANNEQFF. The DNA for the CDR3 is TGTGCCACCAGTGACCCCCGTCAGGGGGCCAACAATGAGCAGTTCTTC.

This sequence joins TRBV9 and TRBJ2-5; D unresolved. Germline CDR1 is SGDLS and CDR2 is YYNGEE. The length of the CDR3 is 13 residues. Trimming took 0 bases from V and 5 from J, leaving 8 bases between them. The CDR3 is CASSVGLVETQYF. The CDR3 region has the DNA TGTGCCAGCAGCGTAGGGCTAGTGGAGACCCAGTACTTC.

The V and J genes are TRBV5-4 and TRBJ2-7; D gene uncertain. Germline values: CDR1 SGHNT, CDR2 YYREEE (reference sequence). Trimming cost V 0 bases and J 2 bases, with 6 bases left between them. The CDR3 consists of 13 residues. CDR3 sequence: CASSLAGTYEQYF. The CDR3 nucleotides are TGTGCCAGCAGCTTGGCAGGTACCTACGAGCAGTACTTC.